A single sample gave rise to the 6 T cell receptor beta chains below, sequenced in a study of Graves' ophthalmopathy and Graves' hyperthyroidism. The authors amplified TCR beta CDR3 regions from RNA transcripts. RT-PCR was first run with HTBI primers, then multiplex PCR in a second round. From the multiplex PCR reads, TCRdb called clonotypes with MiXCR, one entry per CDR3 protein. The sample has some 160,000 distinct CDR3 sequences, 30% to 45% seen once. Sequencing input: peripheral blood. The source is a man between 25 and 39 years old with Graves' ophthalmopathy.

The CDR3 nucleotides read TGCGCCAGCAGCCAAGGTACGGCCAGAACTAACTATGGCTACACCTTC. Protein product: CASSQGTARTNYGYTF. The chain employs TRBV4-1 and TRBJ1-2, with D hard to call. Germline V gene lookup returns CDR1 MGHRA and CDR2 YSYEKL. Trimming removed 1 base from V and 0 bases from J, with 12 bases in between. The CDR3 extends over 16 amino acids.

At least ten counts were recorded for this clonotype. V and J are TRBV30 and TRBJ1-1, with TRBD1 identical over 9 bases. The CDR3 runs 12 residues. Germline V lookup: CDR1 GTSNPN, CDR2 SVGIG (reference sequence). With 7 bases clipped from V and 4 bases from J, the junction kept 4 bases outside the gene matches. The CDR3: CASRQGGTEAFF. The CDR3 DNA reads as TGTGCCTCTCGACAGGGGGGCACTGAAGCTTTCTTT.

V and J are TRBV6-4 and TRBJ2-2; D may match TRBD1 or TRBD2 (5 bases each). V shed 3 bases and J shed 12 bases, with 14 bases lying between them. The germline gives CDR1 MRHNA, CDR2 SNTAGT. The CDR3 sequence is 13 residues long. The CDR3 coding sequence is TGTGCCAGCAGTGAGGGAGAACAGGAGAAGCTGTTTTTT. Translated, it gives CASSEGEQEKLFF.

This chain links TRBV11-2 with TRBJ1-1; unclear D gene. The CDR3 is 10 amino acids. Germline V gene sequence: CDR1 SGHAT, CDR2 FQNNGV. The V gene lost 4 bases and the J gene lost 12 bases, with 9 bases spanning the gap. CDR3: CASSSADTFF. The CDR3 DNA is TGTGCCAGCAGCTCGGCAGATACTTTCTTT.

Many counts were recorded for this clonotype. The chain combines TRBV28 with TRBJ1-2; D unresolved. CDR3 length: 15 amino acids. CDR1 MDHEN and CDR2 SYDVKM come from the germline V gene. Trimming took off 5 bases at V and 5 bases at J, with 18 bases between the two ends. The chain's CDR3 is CASSPIGQEYYGYTF. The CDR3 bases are TGTGCCAGCAGTCCGATCGGGCAGGAGTATTATGGCTACACCTTC.

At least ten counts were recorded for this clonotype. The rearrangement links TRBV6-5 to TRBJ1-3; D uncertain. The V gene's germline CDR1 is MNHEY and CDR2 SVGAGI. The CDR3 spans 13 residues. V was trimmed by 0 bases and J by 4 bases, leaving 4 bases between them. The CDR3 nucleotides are TGTGCCAGCAGTTACTCGCAAGGAAACACCATATATTTT. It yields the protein CASSYSQGNTIYF.